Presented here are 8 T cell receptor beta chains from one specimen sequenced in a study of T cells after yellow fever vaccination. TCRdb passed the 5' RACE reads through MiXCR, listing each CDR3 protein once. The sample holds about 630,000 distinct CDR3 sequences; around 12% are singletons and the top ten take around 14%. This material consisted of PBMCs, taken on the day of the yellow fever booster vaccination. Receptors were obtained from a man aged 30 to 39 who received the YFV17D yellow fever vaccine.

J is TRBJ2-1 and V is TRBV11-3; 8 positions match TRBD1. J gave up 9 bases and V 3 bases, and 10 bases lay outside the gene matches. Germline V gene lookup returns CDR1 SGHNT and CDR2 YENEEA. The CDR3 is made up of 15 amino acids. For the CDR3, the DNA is TGTGCCAGCAGCTTCTCACCCCGGACAGGGTCTGAGCAGTTCTTC. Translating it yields CASSFSPRTGSEQFF.

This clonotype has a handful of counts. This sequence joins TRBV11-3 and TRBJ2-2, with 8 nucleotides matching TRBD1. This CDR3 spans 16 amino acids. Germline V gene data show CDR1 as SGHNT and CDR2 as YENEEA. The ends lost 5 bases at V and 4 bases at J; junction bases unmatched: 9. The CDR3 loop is CASSVRTGSRTGELFF. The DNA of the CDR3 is TGTGCCAGCAGCGTAAGGACAGGGAGCCGCACCGGGGAGCTGTTTTTT.

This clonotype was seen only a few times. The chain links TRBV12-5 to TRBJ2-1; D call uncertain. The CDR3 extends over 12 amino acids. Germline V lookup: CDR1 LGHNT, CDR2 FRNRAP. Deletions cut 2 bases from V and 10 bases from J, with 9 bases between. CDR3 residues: CASGLSPWEQFF. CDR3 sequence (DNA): TGTGCTAGTGGTTTGTCCCCTTGGGAGCAGTTCTTC.

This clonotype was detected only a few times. CDR3 DNA: TGTGCCAGCAGTTGGGGCGGGAGTGATGAGCAGTTCTTC. Protein sequence: CASSWGGSDEQFF. The V gene is TRBV27, the J gene TRBJ2-1, with TRBD2 identical over 7 bases. Germline assignment: CDR1 MNHEY and CDR2 SMNVEV (reference sequence). Trimming took 4 bases from V and 8 from J; bases not matched to a gene: 5. This CDR3 is built from 13 residues.

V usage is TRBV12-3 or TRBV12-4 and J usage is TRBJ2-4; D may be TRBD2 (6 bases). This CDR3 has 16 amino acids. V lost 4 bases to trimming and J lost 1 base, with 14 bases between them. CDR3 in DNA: TGTGCCAGCAGTTGGGGAGGTCGTGTGGCCAAAAACATTCAGTACTTC. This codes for CASSWGGRVAKNIQYF.

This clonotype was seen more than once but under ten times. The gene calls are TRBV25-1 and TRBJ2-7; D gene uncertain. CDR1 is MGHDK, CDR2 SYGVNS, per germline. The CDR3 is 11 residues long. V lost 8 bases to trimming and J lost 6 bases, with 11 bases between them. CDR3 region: CASQAGPEQYF. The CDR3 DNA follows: TGTGCCAGCCAAGCTGGGCCCGAGCAGTACTTC.

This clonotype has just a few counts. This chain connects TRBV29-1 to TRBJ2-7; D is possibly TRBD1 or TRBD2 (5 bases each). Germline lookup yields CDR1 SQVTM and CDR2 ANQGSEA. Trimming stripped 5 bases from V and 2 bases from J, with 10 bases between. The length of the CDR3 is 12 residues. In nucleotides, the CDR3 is TGCAGCGTTCGAAGGGACGCCTACGAGCAGTACTTC. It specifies CSVRRDAYEQYF.

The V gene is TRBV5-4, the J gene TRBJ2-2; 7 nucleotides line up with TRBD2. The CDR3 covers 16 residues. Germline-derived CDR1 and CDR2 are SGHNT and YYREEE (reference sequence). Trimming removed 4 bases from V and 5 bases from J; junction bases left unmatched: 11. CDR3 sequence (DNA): TGTGCCAGCAGCACTCACGGGAGGCCAGAAACCGGGGAGCTGTTTTTT. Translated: CASSTHGRPETGELFF.